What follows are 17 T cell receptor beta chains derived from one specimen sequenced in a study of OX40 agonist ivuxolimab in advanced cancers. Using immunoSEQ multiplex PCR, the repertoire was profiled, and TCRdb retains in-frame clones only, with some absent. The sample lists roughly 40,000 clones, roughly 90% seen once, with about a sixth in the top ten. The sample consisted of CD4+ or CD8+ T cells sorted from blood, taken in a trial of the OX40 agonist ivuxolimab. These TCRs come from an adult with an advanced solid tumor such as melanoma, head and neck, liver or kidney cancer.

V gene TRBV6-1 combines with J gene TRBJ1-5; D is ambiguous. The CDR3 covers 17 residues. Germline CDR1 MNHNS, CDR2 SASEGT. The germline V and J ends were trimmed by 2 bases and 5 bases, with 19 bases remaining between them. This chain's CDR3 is CASSEPRGGRTDQPQHF. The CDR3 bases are TGTGCCAGCAGTGAACCCCGTGGCGGGAGGACTGATCAGCCCCAGCATTTT.

The CDR3 DNA follows: TGTGCCAGCAGCTTAATGAGGGATGAGCAGTTCTTC. Amino acids: CASSLMRDEQFF. J is TRBJ2-1 and V is TRBV7-9, with D tentatively TRBD2 (5 bases). CDR1 is SEHNR, CDR2 FQNEAQ, per germline (reference sequence). The CDR3 extends over 12 amino acids. Trimming took 2 bases from V and 8 from J, leaving 7 bases between them.

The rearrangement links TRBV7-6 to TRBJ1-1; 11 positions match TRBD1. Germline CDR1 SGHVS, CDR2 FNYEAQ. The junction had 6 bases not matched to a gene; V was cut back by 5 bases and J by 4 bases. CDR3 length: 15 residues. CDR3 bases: TGTGCCAGCAGCAACGGACAGGGGGCTGGCACTGAAGCTTTCTTT. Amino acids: CASSNGQGAGTEAFF.

For the CDR3, the DNA is TGTGCCAGCAGTTTATCTCCGAACTATGGCTACACCTTC. It translates to CASSLSPNYGYTF. This chain links TRBV27 with TRBJ1-2; unclear D gene. The CDR3 loop spans 13 amino acids. V was pared by 0 bases and J by 2 bases, with 4 bases between. Germline V gives CDR1 MNHEY, CDR2 SMNVEV (reference sequence).

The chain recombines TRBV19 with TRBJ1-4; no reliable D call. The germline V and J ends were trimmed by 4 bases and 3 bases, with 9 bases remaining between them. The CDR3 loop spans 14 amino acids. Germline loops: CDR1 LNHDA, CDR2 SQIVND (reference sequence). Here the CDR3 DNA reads TGTGCCAGTAGTACAGATTGGCCTAATGAAAAACTGTTTTTT. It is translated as CASSTDWPNEKLFF.

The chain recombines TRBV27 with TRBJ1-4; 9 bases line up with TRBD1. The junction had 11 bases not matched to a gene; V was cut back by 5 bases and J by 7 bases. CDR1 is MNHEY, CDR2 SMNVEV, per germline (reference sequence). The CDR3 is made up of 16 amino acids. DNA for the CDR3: TGTGCCAGCAGTACTCAACCGGGACAGGGCCCTGAAAAACTGTTTTTT. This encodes CASSTQPGQGPEKLFF.

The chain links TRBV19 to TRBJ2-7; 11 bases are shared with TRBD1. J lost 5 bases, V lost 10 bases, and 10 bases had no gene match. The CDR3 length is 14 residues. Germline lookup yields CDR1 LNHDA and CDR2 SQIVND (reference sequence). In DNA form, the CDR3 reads TGTGCCACCTCGGGACAGGGGGTACCCCACGAGCAGTACTTC. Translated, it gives CATSGQGVPHEQYF.

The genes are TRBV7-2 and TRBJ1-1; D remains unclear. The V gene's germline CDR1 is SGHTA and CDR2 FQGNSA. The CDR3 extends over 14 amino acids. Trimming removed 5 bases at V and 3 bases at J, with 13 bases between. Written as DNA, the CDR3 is TGTGCCAGCAGCCAGGCCCCCGGGCACACTGAAGCTTTCTTT. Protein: CASSQAPGHTEAFF.

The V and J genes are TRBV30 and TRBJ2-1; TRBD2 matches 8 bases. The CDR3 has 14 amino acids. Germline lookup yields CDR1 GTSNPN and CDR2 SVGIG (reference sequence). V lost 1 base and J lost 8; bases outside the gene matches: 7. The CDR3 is CAWSAGGSLDEQFF. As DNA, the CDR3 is TGTGCCTGGAGTGCGGGGGGGAGTTTGGATGAGCAGTTCTTC.

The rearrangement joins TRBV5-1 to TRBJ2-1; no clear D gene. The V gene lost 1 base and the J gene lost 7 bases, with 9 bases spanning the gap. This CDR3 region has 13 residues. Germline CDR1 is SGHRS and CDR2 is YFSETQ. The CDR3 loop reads CASSLYWGNEQFF. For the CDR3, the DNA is TGCGCCAGCAGCTTGTACTGGGGAAATGAGCAGTTCTTC.

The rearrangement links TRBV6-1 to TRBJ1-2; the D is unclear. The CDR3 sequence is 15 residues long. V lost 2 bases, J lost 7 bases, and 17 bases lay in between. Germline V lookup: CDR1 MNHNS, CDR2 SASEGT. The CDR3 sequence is CASSEPPDPRGGYTF. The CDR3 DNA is TGTGCCAGCAGTGAACCCCCCGACCCCAGAGGTGGCTACACCTTC.

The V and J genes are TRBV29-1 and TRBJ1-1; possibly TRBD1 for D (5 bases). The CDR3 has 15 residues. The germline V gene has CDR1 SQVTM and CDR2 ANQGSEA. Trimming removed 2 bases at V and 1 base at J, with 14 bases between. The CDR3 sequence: CSVEPQGVTNTEAFF. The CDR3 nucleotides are TGCAGCGTTGAACCCCAAGGGGTAACGAACACTGAAGCTTTCTTT.

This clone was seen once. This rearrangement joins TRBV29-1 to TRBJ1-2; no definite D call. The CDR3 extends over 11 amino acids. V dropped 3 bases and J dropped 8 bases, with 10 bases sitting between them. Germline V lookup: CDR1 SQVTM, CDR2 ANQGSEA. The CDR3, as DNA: TGCAGCGTTGAGGGCTTACTAGGCTACACCTTC. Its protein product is CSVEGLLGYTF.

CDR3 nucleotide sequence: TGTGCCACCAGCAGAGATCAGGGCCCCAGCGAGCAGTACTTC. Its translation is CATSRDQGPSEQYF. This chain joins TRBV15 and TRBJ2-7, with D maybe TRBD1 (5 bases). The CDR3 runs to 14 residues. Between the trimmed V and J ends, which lost 0 bases and 6 bases, there was a span of 12 bases. In germline, CDR1 is LNHNV, CDR2 YYDKDF (reference sequence). The variable domain in full, with the rest retrieved from reference TRBV15 and TRBJ2-7, is DAMVIQNPRYQVTQFGKPVTLSCSQTLNHNVMYWYQQKSSQAPKLLFHYYDKDFNNEADTPDNFQSRRPNTSFCFLDIRSPGLGDTAMYLCATSRDQGPSEQYFGPGTRLTVT.

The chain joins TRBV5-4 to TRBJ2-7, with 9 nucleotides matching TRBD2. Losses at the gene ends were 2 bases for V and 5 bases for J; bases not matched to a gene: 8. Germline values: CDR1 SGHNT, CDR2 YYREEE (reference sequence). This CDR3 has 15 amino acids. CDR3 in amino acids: CASSFRGRVSDEQYF. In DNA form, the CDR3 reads TGTGCCAGCAGCTTCCGCGGGAGGGTGAGCGACGAGCAGTACTTC.

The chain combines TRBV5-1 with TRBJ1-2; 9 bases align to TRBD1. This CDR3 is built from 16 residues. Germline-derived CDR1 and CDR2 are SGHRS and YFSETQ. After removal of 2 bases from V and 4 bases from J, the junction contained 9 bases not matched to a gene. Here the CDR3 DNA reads TGCGCCAGCAGCTTAGTCCGGACAGGGGACGGCTATGGCTACACCTTC. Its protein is CASSLVRTGDGYGYTF.

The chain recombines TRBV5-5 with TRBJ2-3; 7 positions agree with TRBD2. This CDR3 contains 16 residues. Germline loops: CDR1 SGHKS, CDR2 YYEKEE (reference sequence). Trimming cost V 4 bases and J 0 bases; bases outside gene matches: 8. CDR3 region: CASSLLGGGSTDTQYF. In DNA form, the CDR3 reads TGTGCCAGCAGCCTCCTTGGGGGGGGAAGCACAGATACGCAGTATTTT. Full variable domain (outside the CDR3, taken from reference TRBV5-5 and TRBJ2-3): DAGVTQSPTHLIKTRGQQVTLRCSPISGHKSVSWYQQVLGQGPQFIFQYYEKEERGRGNFPDRFSARQFPNYSSELNVNALLLGDSALYLCASSLLGGGSTDTQYFGPGTRLTVL.